This T cell receptor (beta chain) was sequenced in a study of cytomegalovirus exposure and HLA in healthy donors. Germline assignment: CDR1 SGHTA and CDR2 FQGNSA. The length of the CDR3 is 15 residues. Between the trimmed V and J ends, which lost 4 bases and 3 bases, there was a span of 13 bases. This clone has only a few counts. Both 60 Vbeta primers and 13 Jbeta primers went into the PCR. Repertoires were generated with immunoSEQ multiplex PCR, while TCRdb's copy carries only in-frame clones and drops some. Among approximately 120,000 clones listed, roughly 63% were seen once. This receptor was identified in a woman in her 70s in good health and CMV-seropositive. The sample consisted of PBMCs. The chain carries TRBV7-2 and TRBJ1-3, with a weak D call TRBD1 (6 bases). CDR3 residues: CASSSRGGNGNTIYF. The CDR3 DNA follows: TGTGCCAGCAGCTCGAGGGGGGGAAATGGAAACACCATATATTTT.